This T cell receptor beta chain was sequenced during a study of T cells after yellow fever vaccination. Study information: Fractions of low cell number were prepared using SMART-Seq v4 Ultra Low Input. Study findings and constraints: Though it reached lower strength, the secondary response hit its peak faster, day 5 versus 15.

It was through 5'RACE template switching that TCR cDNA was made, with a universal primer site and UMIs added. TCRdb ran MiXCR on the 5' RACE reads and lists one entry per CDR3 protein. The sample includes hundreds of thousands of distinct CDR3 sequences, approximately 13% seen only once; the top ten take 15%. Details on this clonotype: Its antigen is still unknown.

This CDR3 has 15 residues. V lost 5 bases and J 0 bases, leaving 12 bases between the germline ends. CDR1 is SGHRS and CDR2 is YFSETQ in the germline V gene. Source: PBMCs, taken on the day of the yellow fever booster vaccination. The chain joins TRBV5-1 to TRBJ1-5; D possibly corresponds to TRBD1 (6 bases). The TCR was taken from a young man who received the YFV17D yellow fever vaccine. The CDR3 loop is CASRFTGRSNQPQHF. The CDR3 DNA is TGCGCCAGCAGGTTTACAGGGCGTAGCAATCAGCCCCAGCATTTT.